Below, 9 T cell receptor beta chains from the same sample are listed, as sequenced in a study of Graves' ophthalmopathy and Graves' hyperthyroidism. RNA transcripts yielded amplified TCR beta CDR3 regions. A first-round RT-PCR used HTBI primers, followed by a second-round multiplex PCR. TCRdb reprocessed the multiplex PCR reads with MiXCR, giving one entry per CDR3 protein. Of 500,000 to 800,000 distinct CDR3 sequences listed, approximately 39% are singletons. Material for sequencing was peripheral blood. Source of these receptors: an adult man with Graves' ophthalmopathy.

This clonotype appeared a few times. The CDR3 carries no conserved terminal phenylalanine or tryptophan, so it likely arises from a read error. Because the CDR3's place on the DNA is in doubt, the DNA is left out and the CDR3 is given as listed by TCRdb. This rearrangement joins TRBV12-3 or TRBV12-4 to TRBJ2-6. 8 amino acids form the CDR3, both terminal residues included. The chain's CDR3 is CASSPRTS.

In its sample, this clonotype was seen many times. CDR3 nucleotide sequence: TGTGCCACCAGCAGAGATTTTGTCGCAGGGGTGCATGGCTACACCTTC. Translating gives CATSRDFVAGVHGYTF. The chain carries TRBV15 and TRBJ1-2, with TRBD1 as a possible D gene (6 bases). Trimming left V 0 bases short and J 6 bases short, with 17 bases between. The CDR3 spans 16 residues. CDR1 is LNHNV and CDR2 is YYDKDF in the germline V gene (reference sequence).

The gene calls are TRBV6-4 and TRBJ2-7, with 8 bases identical to TRBD1. The CDR3 loop spans 16 amino acids. With V trimmed by 3 bases and J by 0 bases, 7 bases remained unmatched. Germline assignment: CDR1 MRHNA and CDR2 SNTAGT. Here the CDR3 reads CASSEQGAGGSYEQYF. The CDR3 DNA follows: TGTGCCAGCAGTGAGCAGGGGGCAGGCGGCTCCTACGAGCAGTACTTC.

Points on this clonotype: A much larger clone sits a single nucleotide away, making a read error possible. The chain uses TRBV5-1 and TRBJ1-2, with D unclear. The CDR3 spans 15 residues. Germline V CDR1 and CDR2: SGHRS, YFSETQ. V was clipped by 4 bases and J by 8 bases, with 21 bases between them. As DNA, the CDR3 is TGCGCCAGCAGCATTGAAGTGGGCATCGGCAGGGGCTACACCTTC. This translates into CASSIEVGIGRGYTF.

The chain uses TRBV7-2 and TRBJ2-5; possibly TRBD1 for D (5 bases). The CDR3 runs to 14 residues. The ends were cut back, 5 bases at V and 3 bases at J, with 13 bases in the middle. Germline CDR1 SGHTA, CDR2 FQGNSA. The CDR3 region is CASSPIDSKETQYF. DNA of the CDR3: TGTGCCAGCAGCCCTATCGACAGCAAAGAGACCCAGTACTTC.

The chain recombines TRBV7-9 with TRBJ1-1; D remains ambiguous. V shed 4 bases and J shed 6 bases, with 9 bases lying between them. Germline CDR1 reads SEHNR; CDR2 reads FQNEAQ (reference sequence). This CDR3 region has 12 residues. The CDR3 nucleotides read TGTGCCAGCAGCTCCAGGATCCCTGAAGCTTTCTTT. Its protein is CASSSRIPEAFF.

This clonotype was seen many times. The chain has TRBV18 and TRBJ1-2; D possibly corresponds to TRBD1 (5 bases). The CDR3 spans 15 residues. Trimming removed 2 bases from V and 4 bases from J, with 14 bases in between. Germline CDR1 KGHSH, CDR2 LQKENI. The CDR3 reads CASSPKLQGVYGYTF. The CDR3 DNA follows: TGTGCCAGCTCACCAAAACTTCAGGGTGTCTATGGCTACACCTTC. The variable domain in full, completed from reference TRBV18 and TRBJ1-2, reads NAGVMQNPRHLVRRRGQEARLRCSPMKGHSHVYWYRQLPEEGLKFMVYLQKENIIDESGMPKERFSAEFPKEGPSILRIQQVVRGDSAAYFCASSPKLQGVYGYTFGSGTRLTVV.

This clonotype was seen at least ten times. V and J are TRBV12-3 or TRBV12-4 and TRBJ2-7, with D unclear. The ends were cut back, 1 base at V and 6 bases at J, with 10 bases in the middle. There are 13 residues in the CDR3. CDR3 loop: CASSLDVSPEQYF. CDR3 nucleotides: TGTGCCAGCAGTTTAGATGTTTCCCCCGAGCAGTACTTC.

This clonotype has more than one count but fewer than ten. The rearrangement links TRBV6-6 to TRBJ2-7, with 8 nucleotides matching TRBD2. Germline assignment: CDR1 MNHNY and CDR2 SVGAGI (reference sequence). The CDR3 is 15 residues long. Trimming took 0 bases from V and 2 from J; bases not matched to a gene: 3. CDR3 residues: CASSYSGGRTYEQYF. DNA for the CDR3: TGTGCCAGCAGTTACTCTGGCGGGAGGACCTACGAGCAGTACTTC.